This TCR beta chain came from a study of CD8+ T cells in alopecia areata. As for the study in general: For 6 to 18 months, tofacitinib was taken, and 6 months off drug followed. General study results and limits: Expanded CD8+ clones among the top 100, as well as scalp clonality, were significantly decreased by tofacitinib.

Treatment in this sample: oral pan-JAK inhibitor, 5-10 mg twice daily. Those with alopecia areata gave lesional scalp punch biopsies and peripheral blood. Following RNA extraction, reverse transcription yielded cDNA that acted as the sequencing template. Method: immunoSEQ multiplex PCR; TCRdb's copy keeps in-frame clones and lacks some. The sample records 150,000 to 250,000 clones, roughly three fifths being singletons. As concerns this clone: The antigen remains undetermined.

The clonotype comes from a human donor with alopecia areata. The sample consisted of CD4+ T cells sorted from blood, taken at week 4, from a patient treated with tofacitinib.

The CDR3 loop is CASRRTVRQPQHF. The DNA of the CDR3 is TGTGCCAGCAGGCGGACAGTCCGGCAGCCCCAGCATTTT. The chain joins TRBV6-5 to TRBJ1-5; a possible D gene is TRBD1 (6 bases). The CDR3 runs 13 residues. Germline lookup yields CDR1 MNHEY and CDR2 SVGAGI. Trimming removed 6 bases from V and 7 bases from J, with 13 bases in between.